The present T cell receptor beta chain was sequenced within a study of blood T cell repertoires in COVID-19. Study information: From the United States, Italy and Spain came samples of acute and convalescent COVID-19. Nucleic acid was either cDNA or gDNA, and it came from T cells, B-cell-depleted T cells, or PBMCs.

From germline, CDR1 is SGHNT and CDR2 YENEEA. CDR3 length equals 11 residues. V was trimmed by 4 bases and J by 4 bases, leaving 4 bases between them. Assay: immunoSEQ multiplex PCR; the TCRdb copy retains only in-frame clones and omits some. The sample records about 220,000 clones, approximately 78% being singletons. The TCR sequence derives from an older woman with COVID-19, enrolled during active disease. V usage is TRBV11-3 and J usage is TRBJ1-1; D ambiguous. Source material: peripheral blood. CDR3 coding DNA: TGTGCCAGCAGCTCGGGCACTGAAGCTTTCTTT. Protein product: CASSSGTEAFF.